A single sample is the source of the 28 T cell receptor beta chains below, sequenced in a study of control samples from healthy donors and cancer patients. Some clones are missing from TCRdb's copy, which holds only in-frame ones; the method was immunoSEQ multiplex PCR. Of some 160,000 clones in the sample, about 94% were seen once. The sequencing input was blood. The receptor source for this set is a woman in her forties in good health.

This chain connects TRBV27 to TRBJ1-1; no definite D call. The CDR3 is 15 residues long. V gave up 6 bases and J gave up 4 bases, with 18 bases separating them. Germline values: CDR1 MNHEY, CDR2 SMNVEV (reference sequence). The CDR3 reads CASRKGTSWGTEAFF. DNA of the CDR3: TGTGCCAGCAGAAAGGGAACCTCTTGGGGCACTGAAGCTTTCTTT.

The gene calls are TRBV21-1 and TRBJ2-2. TRBV21-1 is designated a pseudogene. CDR3 length: 15 residues. In DNA form, the CDR3 reads TGTGCCAGCACAGTTGGATCACTTGGAACCGGGGAGCTGTTTTTT. This gives the protein CASTVGSLGTGELFF.

V and J are TRBV10-3 and TRBJ2-1; 8 nucleotides match TRBD2. Per germline, CDR1 ENHRY and CDR2 SYGVKD. The CDR3 is made up of 14 amino acids. V lost 6 bases and J lost 3; bases outside the gene matches: 4. CDR3 nucleotide sequence: TGTGCCATCAGCGGGACTAGGGGCTACAATGAGCAGTTCTTC. Translating it yields CAISGTRGYNEQFF.

The table lists this clone with a count of one. This chain uses TRBV5-6 with TRBJ2-7; 8 bases are a match to TRBD2. CDR1 is SGHDT and CDR2 is YYEEEE in the germline V gene. The CDR3 consists of 15 residues. Germline trimming cut 3 bases from V and 4 bases from J; bases unmatched to any gene: 9. CDR3 loop: CASSSIAGFLYEQYF. The DNA for the CDR3 is TGTGCCAGCAGCTCGATAGCGGGGTTCCTGTACGAGCAGTACTTC.

This clone was detected once. The chain is built from TRBV5-1 and TRBJ1-2, with a possible D match to TRBD1 (5 bases). Germline V gene lookup returns CDR1 SGHRS and CDR2 YFSETQ. The CDR3 runs to 13 residues. The V and J ends lost 3 bases and 4 bases respectively, with 10 bases between them. The CDR3 DNA reads TGCGCCAGCAGCTGGGGCACCGGCTATGGCTACACCTTC. Translated, it gives CASSWGTGYGYTF.

V is TRBV27 and J is TRBJ1-4; weak D call: TRBD1 (5 bases). The CDR3 runs 14 residues. CDR1 is MNHEY and CDR2 is SMNVEV in the germline V gene (reference sequence). The V end lost 5 bases, the J end lost 4 bases, and 11 bases lay between the germline ends. Here the CDR3 DNA reads TGTGCCAGCAGTCCCGGGACGGGTAATGAAAAACTGTTTTTT. This sequence encodes CASSPGTGNEKLFF.

CDR3 region: CASSRGTSGTYNEQFF. The CDR3 region has the DNA TGTGCCAGCAGCCGAGGGACTAGCGGTACCTACAATGAGCAGTTCTTC. The chain combines TRBV9 with TRBJ2-1; 11 bases fit TRBD2. CDR3 length: 16 amino acids. J lost 2 bases, V lost 4 bases, and 5 bases had no gene match. Germline CDR1 and CDR2: SGDLS and YYNGEE.

This chain uses TRBV10-2 with TRBJ2-2; 10 bases fit TRBD2. CDR3 length: 14 residues. Trimming took 6 bases from V and 4 from J; bases not matched to a gene: 2. From germline, CDR1 is WSHSY and CDR2 SAAADI. The CDR3 region is CASRLAGPTGELFF. The CDR3 nucleotides read TGCGCCAGCAGACTAGCGGGACCCACCGGGGAGCTGTTTTTT.

The chain recombines TRBV19 with TRBJ2-5; 10 bases agree with TRBD2. Germline V gene data show CDR1 as LNHDA and CDR2 as SQIVND (reference sequence). This CDR3 has 15 residues. Trimming took 4 bases from V and 1 from J; bases not matched to a gene: 3. DNA for the CDR3: TGTGCCAGTAGTACGGCTAGCGGGGGCCAAGAGACCCAGTACTTC. This sequence encodes CASSTASGGQETQYF.

The chain links TRBV9 to TRBJ1-2, with D perhaps TRBD1 (6 bases). V lost 0 bases to trimming and J lost 4 bases, with 13 bases between them. This CDR3 has 15 residues. Germline values: CDR1 SGDLS, CDR2 YYNGEE. This CDR3 reads CASSVVGLGGYGYTF. The DNA of the CDR3 is TGTGCCAGCAGCGTAGTAGGCCTAGGGGGCTATGGCTACACCTTC. Complete variable domain (other parts from reference TRBV9 and TRBJ1-2): DSGVTQTPKHLITATGQRVTLRCSPRSGDLSVYWYQQSLDQGLQFLIQYYNGEERAKGNILERFSAQQFPDLHSELNLSSLELGDSALYFCASSVVGLGGYGYTFGSGTRLTVV.

CDR3 in amino acids: CASSAGTGAYNEQFF. CDR3 in DNA: TGCGCCAGCAGCGCCGGGACAGGGGCGTATAATGAGCAGTTCTTC. The genes are TRBV5-1 and TRBJ2-1; 10 bases are a match to TRBD1. The ends lost 4 bases at V and 7 bases at J; junction bases unmatched: 8. This CDR3 spans 15 amino acids. The V gene's germline CDR1 is SGHRS and CDR2 YFSETQ.

The chain joins TRBV9 to TRBJ2-5; either TRBD1 or TRBD2 may fit D (5 bases each). The V end lost 6 bases, the J end lost 5 bases, and 14 bases lay between the germline ends. CDR3 length: 13 amino acids. CDR1 and CDR2 from the germline V gene are SGDLS and YYNGEE. CDR3 residues: CASNEGSLETQYF. The CDR3 coding sequence is TGTGCCAGCAACGAGGGGTCCCTGGAGACCCAGTACTTC. Using reference TRBV9 and TRBJ2-5 for the parts outside the CDR3, the full variable domain is DSGVTQTPKHLITATGQRVTLRCSPRSGDLSVYWYQQSLDQGLQFLIQYYNGEERAKGNILERFSAQQFPDLHSELNLSSLELGDSALYFCASNEGSLETQYFGPGTRLLVL.

CDR3 sequence (DNA): TGTGCCAGCAGCCCAGGAGCCGGCAGGGAGACCCAGTACTTC. It specifies CASSPGAGRETQYF. The chain couples TRBV9 to TRBJ2-5; the D is unclear. CDR1 is SGDLS, CDR2 YYNGEE, per germline. The germline V and J ends were trimmed by 4 bases and 5 bases, with 15 bases remaining between them. The CDR3 sequence is 14 residues long.

The chain is built from TRBV2 and TRBJ1-4; the match to TRBD1 covers 10 bases. V shed 6 bases and J 5 bases; nucleotides not matched to a gene: 6. Germline V gene sequence: CDR1 SNHLY, CDR2 FYNNEI. The CDR3 is made up of 15 amino acids. The CDR3 sequence: CASRNPGQGNEKLFF. The DNA of the CDR3 is TGTGCCAGCAGGAACCCGGGACAGGGGAATGAAAAACTGTTTTTT.

This clone was counted a single time. The chain joins TRBV20-1 to TRBJ2-7; TRBD1 aligns across 9 bases. This CDR3 is built from 14 residues. V dropped 3 bases and J dropped 2; count of bases not matched to a gene: 5. Per the germline V gene, CDR1 is DFQATT and CDR2 is SNEGSKA (reference sequence). The CDR3 DNA reads TGCAGTGCTAGTCCGGACAGGGGAACCTACGAGCAGTACTTC. Translation: CSASPDRGTYEQYF.

The rearrangement links TRBV18 to TRBJ2-1, with TRBD2 identical over 7 bases. This CDR3 has 13 residues. In germline, CDR1 is KGHSH, CDR2 LQKENI. Losses at the gene ends were 2 bases for V and 9 bases for J; bases not matched to a gene: 4. CDR3 protein: CASSPGGDGEQFF. DNA for the CDR3: TGTGCCAGCTCACCAGGGGGGGACGGTGAGCAGTTCTTC.

In this sample, this clone turned up once. The chain joins TRBV7-9 to TRBJ1-4; TRBD1 agrees at 10 bases. V dropped 4 bases and J dropped 5; count of bases not matched to a gene: 7. CDR3 length: 16 amino acids. Germline loops: CDR1 SEHNR, CDR2 FQNEAQ (reference sequence). The CDR3 nucleotides read TGTGCCAGCAGCTCGAGGGACAGGGGTTGGAATGAAAAACTGTTTTTT. This gives the protein CASSSRDRGWNEKLFF.

This chain uses TRBV27 with TRBJ2-3; D might be TRBD1 or TRBD2, each matching 5 bases. V lost 8 bases to trimming and J lost 2 bases, with 17 bases between them. CDR1 is MNHEY and CDR2 is SMNVEV in the germline V gene (reference sequence). The CDR3 spans 15 residues. CDR3 bases: TGTGCCAGCTTAAAGTTCCCCGGGACCACAGATACGCAGTATTTT. Translating gives CASLKFPGTTDTQYF.

This clone appeared once. This chain uses TRBV5-6 with TRBJ1-5; no definite D call. The V gene lost 1 base and the J gene lost 0 bases, with 8 bases spanning the gap. Germline CDR1 is SGHDT and CDR2 is YYEEEE. This CDR3 spans 15 amino acids. The CDR3 coding sequence is TGTGCCAGCAGCTTGCGGCAAGCTAGCAATCAGCCCCAGCATTTT. It is translated as CASSLRQASNQPQHF.

V and J are TRBV7-9 and TRBJ1-4; TRBD1 is a possible D gene (6 bases). The CDR3 loop spans 17 amino acids. V was clipped by 5 bases and J by 5 bases, with 21 bases between them. Germline values: CDR1 SEHNR, CDR2 FQNEAQ (reference sequence). The CDR3 bases are TGTGCCAGCAGCACTCCCACCAGGGGACGAGAAAATGAAAAACTGTTTTTT. It yields the protein CASSTPTRGRENEKLFF.

V and J are TRBV29-1 and TRBJ2-7; 8 bases fit TRBD2. Germline V CDR1 and CDR2: SQVTM, ANQGSEA. V lost 4 bases and J lost 1; bases outside the gene matches: 3. The CDR3 spans 13 residues. The CDR3 protein is CSVVSGGSYEQYF. The CDR3 nucleotides are TGCAGCGTTGTTTCGGGGGGGTCCTACGAGCAGTACTTC.

V usage is TRBV10-3 and J usage is TRBJ1-2; 7 positions agree with TRBD1. CDR1 is ENHRY, CDR2 SYGVKD, per germline. The CDR3 covers 12 residues. Here the CDR3 reads CAAAGGDYGYTF. As DNA, the CDR3 is TGTGCGGCCGCAGGGGGTGACTATGGCTACACCTTC.

The J gene is TRBJ1-5, the V gene TRBV2, with TRBD1 matching 8 bases. Germline V lookup: CDR1 SNHLY, CDR2 FYNNEI. This CDR3 region has 15 residues. Trimming took 3 bases from V and 6 from J; bases not matched to a gene: 7. CDR3 sequence reads: CASSDGQGLRQPQHF. The DNA for the CDR3 is TGTGCCAGCAGTGACGGACAGGGATTACGTCAGCCCCAGCATTTT.

This sequence joins TRBV7-2 and TRBJ1-2; D is unresolved. Germline-derived CDR1 and CDR2 are SGHTA and FQGNSA. V gave up 6 bases and J gave up 10 bases, with 15 bases separating them. The CDR3 length is 12 residues. CDR3: CASSLQSSYYTF. In DNA, the CDR3 is TGTGCCAGCAGTTTACAGAGTTCTTACTACACCTTC.

This clone showed up just a few times. This sequence joins TRBV27 and TRBJ2-1; no firm D call. Between the trimmed V and J ends, which lost 6 bases and 3 bases, there was a span of 9 bases. Germline V CDR1 and CDR2: MNHEY, SMNVEV (reference sequence). CDR3 length equals 13 residues. The DNA of the CDR3 is TGTGCCAGCAGGGACCTCGGCTACAATGAGCAGTTCTTC. It specifies CASRDLGYNEQFF.

The rearrangement joins TRBV7-3 to TRBJ2-7, with D perhaps matching TRBD2 (7 bases). Looked up from germline, CDR1 is SGHTA and CDR2 is FQGTGA. V was shortened by 4 bases and J by 0 bases, with 13 bases between the two germline ends. CDR3 size: 15 residues. The CDR3 sequence: CASSSSGGLSYEQYF. The CDR3 DNA is TGTGCCAGCAGCTCGTCCGGGGGGCTCTCCTACGAGCAGTACTTC.

CDR3 region: CASSPTGGRETQYF. The CDR3 nucleotides are TGTGCCAGCAGCCCTACAGGGGGCCGGGAGACCCAGTACTTC. The chain is built from TRBV3-1 (or the pseudogene TRBV3-2) and TRBJ2-5; 9 bases fit TRBD1. Unmatched junction bases numbered 5, after V lost 4 bases and J lost 5 bases. This CDR3 has 14 amino acids. Germline loops: CDR1 LGHDT, CDR2 YNNKEL (reference sequence).

The rearrangement links TRBV2 to TRBJ1-5; 9 nucleotides agree with TRBD1. From germline, CDR1 is SNHLY and CDR2 FYNNEI. The junction had 1 base not matched to a gene; V was cut back by 2 bases and J by 2 bases. This CDR3 comprises 15 residues. CDR3 loop: CASSERTGGNQPQHF. Written as DNA, the CDR3 is TGTGCCAGCAGTGAAAGGACAGGGGGCAATCAGCCCCAGCATTTT.